A single sample gave rise to the 9 T cell receptor beta chains below, sequenced in a study of molecular identifiers for immune sequencing clone quantification. TCRdb independently ran MiXCR on the PCR reads; one entry per CDR3 protein. The repertoire consists of 15,000 to 20,000 distinct CDR3 sequences, with 21% occurring once and the leading ten covering about 6%. The sequencing input was naive CD8+ T cells from blood, with Jurkat cell RNA spiked in. Subset noted: FACS-sorted CD8+CD4-CCR7+CD45RA+ naive T cells. The source of these receptors is a human donor in good health. Some libraries in this study had Jurkat cell RNA spiked in.

In its sample, this clonotype is medium-sized. V and J are TRBV7-9 and TRBJ2-1; 10 bases map to TRBD2. CDR3 size: 15 residues. Germline V lookup: CDR1 SEHNR, CDR2 FQNEAQ (reference sequence). Trimming at V came to 4 bases and at J to 8 bases, leaving 8 bases not matched to a gene. CDR3 protein: CASSSRASGSHEQFF. CDR3 coding DNA: TGTGCCAGCAGCTCCCGGGCTAGCGGGAGCCATGAGCAGTTCTTC.

This clonotype was counted ten times or more. This chain links TRBV29-1 with TRBJ2-5; a possible D gene is TRBD2 (5 bases). V lost 7 bases to trimming and J lost 1 base, with 13 bases between them. Per germline, CDR1 SQVTM and CDR2 ANQGSEA. There are 13 residues in the CDR3. The CDR3 DNA reads as TGCAGCGCCCCACTCCGGGGCCAAGAGACCCAGTACTTC. The encoded protein is CSAPLRGQETQYF.

A word on this clonotype: Given a much more abundant clone one base away, this may be a read error. This chain uses TRBV12-3 or TRBV12-4 with TRBJ2-5, with D perhaps given as TRBD1 or TRBD2 (5 bases each). This CDR3 has 15 amino acids. The V gene lost 3 bases and the J gene lost 5 bases, with 16 bases spanning the gap. CDR3 sequence (DNA): TGTGCCAGCAGTTTGGGTCAAGGGGACCTCGAGACCCAGTACTTC. Protein sequence: CASSLGQGDLETQYF.

This clonotype showed up many times. The V call is TRBV14, the J call TRBJ2-1; 7 positions agree with TRBD2. With 0 bases clipped from V and 7 bases from J, the junction kept 15 bases outside the gene matches. This CDR3 region has 18 residues. In germline, CDR1 is SGHDN, CDR2 FVKESK. CDR3 amino acids: CASSQEGVGGRASNEQFF. In DNA, the CDR3 is TGTGCCAGCAGCCAAGAAGGAGTAGGCGGGAGAGCCTCGAATGAGCAGTTCTTC.

This clonotype was picked up a small number of times. The chain combines TRBV6-2 or TRBV6-3 with TRBJ1-5; no firm D call. V was cut by 6 bases and J by 3 bases, with 9 bases left in between. The CDR3 contains 13 residues. Germline CDR1 reads MNHEY; CDR2 reads SVGEGT. The CDR3 DNA is TGTGCCAGCAGGGACGTTTCCAATCAGCCCCAGCATTTT. It yields the protein CASRDVSNQPQHF.

The V and J genes are TRBV11-2 and TRBJ2-1, with D possibly called TRBD1 or TRBD2 (5 bases each). Trimming stripped 1 base from V and 5 bases from J, with 12 bases between. The CDR3 totals 15 residues. Germline V gene sequence: CDR1 SGHAT, CDR2 FQNNGV. Here the CDR3 reads CASSLAGAANNEQFF. CDR3 nucleotides: TGTGCCAGCAGCTTAGCCGGGGCAGCCAACAATGAGCAGTTCTTC.

This clonotype was seen repeatedly, ten times or more. The chain is built from TRBV14 and TRBJ2-7, with D perhaps assigned TRBD1 or TRBD2 (5 bases each). Trimming removed 2 bases at V and 9 bases at J, with 14 bases between. Germline V gene lookup returns CDR1 SGHDN and CDR2 FVKESK. The CDR3 sequence is 13 residues long. CDR3 DNA sequence: TGTGCCAGCAGCCAATCTGTCGGGGCCGCGCAGTACTTC. It specifies CASSQSVGAAQYF.

The V and J genes are TRBV29-1 and TRBJ2-1, with TRBD2 matching over 9 bases. There are 15 residues in the CDR3. Germline-derived CDR1 and CDR2 are SQVTM and ANQGSEA. Trimming cost V 6 bases and J 2 bases; bases outside gene matches: 8. CDR3 nucleotide sequence: TGCAGCGTGCCCTGGAGCGGGGGGACCTACAATGAGCAGTTCTTC. Translating gives CSVPWSGGTYNEQFF.

The chain uses TRBV28 and TRBJ2-1; no clear D. The CDR3 covers 13 residues. Trimming removed 9 bases from V and 0 bases from J, with 9 bases in between. CDR1 is MDHEN, CDR2 SYDVKM, per germline. The CDR3 sequence: CASGVRSYNEQFF. CDR3 nucleotide sequence: TGTGCCAGTGGGGTCCGCTCCTACAATGAGCAGTTCTTC.